This T cell receptor beta chain originates from a study (dated by TCRdb to about 2016). The method was RT-PCR. Sequencing instrument: Illumina MiSeq. In TCRdb, the public reads were trimmed at Q25 with fastp and aligned with MiXCR, with productive beta chains retained. For every CDR3 protein sequence, its rows merge into one entry that carries the most common genes and DNA. The sample contains about 680,000 distinct CDR3 sequences, 14% of them found a single time. Roughly 4% of the sample comes from the top ten. Only a few counts were recorded for this clonotype. Its specific antigen is unknown. No clone much larger than this one lies a single base away; base qualities are absent. From a lookup of the germline V gene, CDR1 and CDR2 are SGHRS and YFSETQ. The CDR3 runs 14 amino acids, cysteine and phenylalanine included. Only the CDR3 portion is preserved as DNA: 42 bases, with reading frame beginning at the first base. V loses 0 bases of germline sequence and J loses 7 bases, and the interval between the two ends is 11 bases.

The chain is assembled from TRBV5-1 and TRBJ2-1, with the D gene uncertain. Sequencing input: memory CD4+ T cells from blood. This clonotype was obtained from a female donor in good health, serving as a healthy control. For the CDR3, the sequence is CASSLAYLGNEQFF. The sequenced DNA: TGCGCCAGCAGCTTGGCCTACTTGGGGAATGAGCAGTTCTTC.